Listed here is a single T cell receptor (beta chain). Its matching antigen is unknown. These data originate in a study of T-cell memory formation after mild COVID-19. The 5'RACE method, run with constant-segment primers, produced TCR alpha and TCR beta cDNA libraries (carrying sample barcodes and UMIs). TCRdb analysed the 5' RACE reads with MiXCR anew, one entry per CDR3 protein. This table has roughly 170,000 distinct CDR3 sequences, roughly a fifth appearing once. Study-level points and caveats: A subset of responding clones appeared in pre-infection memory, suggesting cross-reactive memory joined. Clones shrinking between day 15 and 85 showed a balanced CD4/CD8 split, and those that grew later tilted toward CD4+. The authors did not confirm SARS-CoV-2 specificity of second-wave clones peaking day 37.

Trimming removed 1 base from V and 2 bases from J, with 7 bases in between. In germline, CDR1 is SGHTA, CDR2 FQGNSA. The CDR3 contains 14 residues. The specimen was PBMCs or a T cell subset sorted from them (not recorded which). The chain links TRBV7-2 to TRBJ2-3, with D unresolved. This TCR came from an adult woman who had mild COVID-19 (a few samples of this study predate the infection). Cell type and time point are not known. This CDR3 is CASSLVAPTDTQYF. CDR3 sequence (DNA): TGTGCCAGCAGCTTAGTAGCCCCCACAGATACGCAGTATTTT.